This passage covers 3 T cell receptor beta chains from one sample sequenced in a study of early stage breast cancer tumors (dated by TCRdb to about 2017). Library prep was done by the immunoSEQ multiplex PCR assay. The immuneACCESS repertoire file appears here via TCRdb, limited to in-frame rearrangements. These files lack a portion of the clones; in checked studies, under half of the deficit traces to unresolved V genes, and the cause of the others is not known. Within this sample are around 41,000 clones, with around 72% of them counted one time only. About 7.8% of the sample rests with the top ten. The sequenced sample consisted of blood. Receptor source: a person in their fifties with breast cancer.

This clone was detected only a few times. The chain couples TRBV4-1 to TRBJ1-1; D unresolved. Germline loops: CDR1 MGHRA, CDR2 YSYEKL. Trimming stripped 3 bases from V and 1 base from J, with 9 bases between. The CDR3 runs 14 residues. As DNA, the CDR3 is TGCGCCAGCAGCCACGCCAGGCCGAACACTGAAGCTTTCTTT. This sequence encodes CASSHARPNTEAFF.

This clone appeared a few times. In DNA form, the CDR3 reads TGTGCTACGGGGAGGGAGAGCTACGAGCAGTACTTC. Translating gives CATGRESYEQYF. This chain links TRBV7-9 with TRBJ2-7, with 7 nucleotides matching TRBD2. Germline values: CDR1 SEHNR, CDR2 FQNEAQ (reference sequence). The CDR3 sequence is 12 residues long.

DNA of the CDR3: TGTGCCAGCAACCTCTACGGGACAGGGAGGACTGAAGCTTTCTTT. This gives the protein CASNLYGTGRTEAFF. The gene calls are TRBV6-5 and TRBJ1-1, with 9 bases fitting TRBD1. There are 15 residues in the CDR3. Per germline, CDR1 MNHEY and CDR2 SVGAGI. V dropped 7 bases and J dropped 5; count of bases not matched to a gene: 11.